What follows describes a single T cell receptor beta chain. Produced via immunoSEQ multiplex PCR; TCRdb's table is partial and in-frame only. This table holds 200,000 to 250,000 clones, roughly 84% found once. This sample is part of a study of blood T cell repertoires in COVID-19. The germline V gene has CDR1 SGDLS and CDR2 YYNGEE. V was clipped by 3 bases and J by 4 bases; unmatched bases: 6. This CDR3 is 14 amino acids long. The rearrangement links TRBV9 to TRBJ1-2, with TRBD1 matching 7 bases. The clonotype originates from a woman at least 80 years old with acute or convalescent COVID-19. Sequencing was performed on peripheral blood. Here the CDR3 DNA reads TGTGCCAGCAGCGCCTTAAAGGGGGCCTATGGCTACACCTTC. This codes for CASSALKGAYGYTF.